This T cell receptor (beta chain) comes out of a study of T-cell memory formation after mild COVID-19. At the level of the study: TCR clusters were mostly donor specific.

Study-wide results and limits: Researchers report contracting CD4+ clones mostly in CM and EM, with CD8+ clones in EMRA. Clones that shrank (day 15 to 85) were balanced CD4/CD8, whereas later expanders leaned CD4+.

Constant-segment primers and 5'RACE yielded cDNA libraries for TCR alpha and TCR beta, each carrying sample barcodes and UMIs. A single record per CDR3 protein comes from TCRdb applying MiXCR to the 5' RACE reads. The data contain about 270,000 distinct CDR3 sequences, roughly 17% of them singletons. In the case of this clonotype: What it binds is not known.

The germline V and J ends were trimmed by 1 base and 13 bases, with 14 bases remaining between them. This CDR3 has 13 residues. CDR1 and CDR2 (germline): SGHVS, FQNEAQ. The clonotype originates from a man aged 18 to 29 who had mild COVID-19 (a few samples of this study predate the infection). Cell type and time point are not known. Sequencing used PBMCs or a T cell subset sorted from them (not recorded which). V and J are TRBV7-8 and TRBJ2-1; no firm D call. The CDR3 here is CASSLELLGGQFF. In DNA, the CDR3 is TGTGCCAGCAGCTTAGAGTTGCTGGGTGGACAGTTCTTC.